This TCR beta chain was found in a study of T cells after yellow fever vaccination. Trimming removed 5 bases at V and 7 bases at J, with 6 bases between. The CDR3 runs to 10 residues. Germline-derived CDR1 and CDR2 are LGHNT and FRNRAP. This clonotype occurred many times. Using its own MiXCR run on the 5' RACE reads, TCRdb lists one record per CDR3 protein. The sample comprises about 30,000 distinct CDR3 sequences, 6.3% of which are singletons, and roughly 25% rests with the top ten. The source of this sequence is a man in his thirties or forties who received the YFV17D yellow fever vaccine. This specimen consisted of PBMCs, either bulk or a sorted T-cell subset (CD4+, CD8+, memory, or dextramer-sorted; not recorded which), obtained on the day of the yellow fever booster vaccination. This chain connects TRBV12-5 to TRBJ2-7; D remains ambiguous. The CDR3 protein is CASGACEQYF. As DNA, the CDR3 is TGTGCTAGTGGTGCCTGTGAGCAGTACTTC. Full variable domain (missing parts from reference TRBV12-5 and TRBJ2-7): DARVTQTPRHKVTEMGQEVTMRCQPILGHNTVFWYRQTMMQGLELLAYFRNRAPLDDSGMPKDRFSAEMPDATLATLKIQPSEPRDSAVYFCASGACEQYFGPGTRLTVT.